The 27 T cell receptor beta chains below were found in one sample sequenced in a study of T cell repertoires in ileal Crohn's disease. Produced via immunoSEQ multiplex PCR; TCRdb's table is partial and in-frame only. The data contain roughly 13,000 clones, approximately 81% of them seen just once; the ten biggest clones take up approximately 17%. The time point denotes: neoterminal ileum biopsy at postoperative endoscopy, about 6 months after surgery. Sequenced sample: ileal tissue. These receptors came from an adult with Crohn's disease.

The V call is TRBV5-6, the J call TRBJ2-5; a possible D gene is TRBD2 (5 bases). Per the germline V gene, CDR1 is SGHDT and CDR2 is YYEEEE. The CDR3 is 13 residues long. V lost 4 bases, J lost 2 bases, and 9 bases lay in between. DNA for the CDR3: TGTGCCAGCAGCCCGGGAATACAAGAGACCCAGTACTTC. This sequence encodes CASSPGIQETQYF.

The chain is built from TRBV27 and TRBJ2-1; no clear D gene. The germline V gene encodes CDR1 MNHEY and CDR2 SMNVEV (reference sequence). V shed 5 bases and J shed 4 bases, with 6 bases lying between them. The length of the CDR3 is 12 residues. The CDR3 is CASSPRYNEQFF. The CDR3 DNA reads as TGTGCCAGCAGTCCGCGGTACAATGAGCAGTTCTTC.

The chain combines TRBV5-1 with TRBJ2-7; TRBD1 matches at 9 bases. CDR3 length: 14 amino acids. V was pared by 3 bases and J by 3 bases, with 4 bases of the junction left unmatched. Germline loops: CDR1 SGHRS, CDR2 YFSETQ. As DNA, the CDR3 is TGCGCCAGCAGCTCCGGGACAGGGAGCTACGAGCAGTACTTC. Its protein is CASSSGTGSYEQYF.

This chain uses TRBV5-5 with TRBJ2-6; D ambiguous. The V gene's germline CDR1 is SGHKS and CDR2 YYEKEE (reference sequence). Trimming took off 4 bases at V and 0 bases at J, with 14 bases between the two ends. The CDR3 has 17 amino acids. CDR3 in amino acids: CASSHHGFLSGANVLTF. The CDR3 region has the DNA TGTGCCAGCAGCCATCACGGGTTCCTCTCTGGGGCCAACGTCCTGACTTTC.

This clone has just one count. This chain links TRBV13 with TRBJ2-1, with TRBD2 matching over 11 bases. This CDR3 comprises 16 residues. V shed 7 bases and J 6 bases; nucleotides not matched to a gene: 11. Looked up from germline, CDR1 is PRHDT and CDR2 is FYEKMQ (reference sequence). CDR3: CASNTFSGRVVNEQFF. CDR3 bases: TGTGCCAGCAACACTTTTAGCGGGAGGGTGGTCAATGAGCAGTTCTTC.

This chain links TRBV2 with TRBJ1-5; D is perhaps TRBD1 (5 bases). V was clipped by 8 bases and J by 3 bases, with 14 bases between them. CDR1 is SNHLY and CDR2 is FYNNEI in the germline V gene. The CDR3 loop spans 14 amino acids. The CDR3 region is CASGPTVNNQPQHF. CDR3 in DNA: TGTGCCAGCGGTCCGACAGTAAACAATCAGCCCCAGCATTTT.

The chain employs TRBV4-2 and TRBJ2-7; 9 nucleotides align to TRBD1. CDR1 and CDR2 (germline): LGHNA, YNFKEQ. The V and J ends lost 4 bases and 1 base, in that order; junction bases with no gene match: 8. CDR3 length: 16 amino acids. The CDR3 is CASSPTSGTGSYEQYF. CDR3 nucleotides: TGTGCCAGCAGCCCCACGTCGGGGACAGGGTCCTACGAGCAGTACTTC.

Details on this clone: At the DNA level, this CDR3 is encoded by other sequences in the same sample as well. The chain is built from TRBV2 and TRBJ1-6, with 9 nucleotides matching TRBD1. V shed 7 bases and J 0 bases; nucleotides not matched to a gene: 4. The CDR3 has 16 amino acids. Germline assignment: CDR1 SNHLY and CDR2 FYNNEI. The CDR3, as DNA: TGTGCCAGCACCGGGACAGGGACCTCCTATAATTCACCCCTCCACTTT. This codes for CASTGTGTSYNSPLHF.

CDR3 loop: CASSLYRGQSTDTQYF. In nucleotides, the CDR3 is TGTGCCAGCAGTTTATACAGGGGTCAGAGCACAGATACGCAGTATTTT. The rearrangement joins TRBV28 to TRBJ2-3, with 7 bases lining up with TRBD1. Germline trimming cut 1 base from V and 0 bases from J; bases unmatched to any gene: 4. The CDR3 runs 16 residues. The V gene's germline CDR1 is MDHEN and CDR2 SYDVKM. Looking up the rest from reference TRBV28 and TRBJ2-3 gives the full variable domain: DVKVTQSSRYLVKRTGEKVFLECVQDMDHENMFWYRQDPGLGLRLIYFSYDVKMKEKGDIPEGYSVSREKKERFSLILESASTNQTSMYLCASSLYRGQSTDTQYFGPGTRLTVL.

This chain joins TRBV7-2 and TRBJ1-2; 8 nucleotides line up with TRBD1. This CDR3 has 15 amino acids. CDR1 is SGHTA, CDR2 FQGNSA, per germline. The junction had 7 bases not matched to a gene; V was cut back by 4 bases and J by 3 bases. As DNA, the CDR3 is TGTGCCAGCAGCTCTGCAGGGGGCCCTTACTATGGCTACACCTTC. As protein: CASSSAGGPYYGYTF.

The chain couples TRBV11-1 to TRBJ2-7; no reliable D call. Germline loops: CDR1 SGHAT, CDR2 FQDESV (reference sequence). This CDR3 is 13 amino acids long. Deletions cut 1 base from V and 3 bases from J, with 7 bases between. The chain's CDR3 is CASSLGPVYEQYF. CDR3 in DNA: TGTGCCAGCAGCTTAGGTCCGGTCTACGAGCAGTACTTC.

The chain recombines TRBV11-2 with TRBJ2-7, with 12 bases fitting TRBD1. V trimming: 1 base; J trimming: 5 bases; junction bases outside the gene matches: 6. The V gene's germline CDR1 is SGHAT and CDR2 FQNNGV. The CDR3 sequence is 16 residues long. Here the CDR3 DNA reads TGTGCCAGCAGCTTAGCAACCGGGACAGGGGGCCACGAGCAGTACTTC. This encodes CASSLATGTGGHEQYF.

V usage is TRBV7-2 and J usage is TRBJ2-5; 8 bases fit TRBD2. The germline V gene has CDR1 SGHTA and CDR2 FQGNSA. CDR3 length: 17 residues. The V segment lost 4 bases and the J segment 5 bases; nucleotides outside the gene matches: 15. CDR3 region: CASSSVGLAGIGETQYF. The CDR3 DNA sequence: TGTGCCAGCAGCTCTGTGGGGCTAGCGGGCATAGGGGAGACCCAGTACTTC.

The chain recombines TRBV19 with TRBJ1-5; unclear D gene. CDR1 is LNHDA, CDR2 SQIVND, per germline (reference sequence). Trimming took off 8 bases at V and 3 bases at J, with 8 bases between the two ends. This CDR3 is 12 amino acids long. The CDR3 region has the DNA TGTGCCAGTGGCCCCTCCAATCAGCCCCAGCATTTT. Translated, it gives CASGPSNQPQHF.

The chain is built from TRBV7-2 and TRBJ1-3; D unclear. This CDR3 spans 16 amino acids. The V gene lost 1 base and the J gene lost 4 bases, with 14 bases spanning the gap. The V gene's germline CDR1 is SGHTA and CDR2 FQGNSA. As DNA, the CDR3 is TGTGCCAGCAGCTTAGTCTCTACAGCCAACGGAAACACCATATATTTT. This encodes CASSLVSTANGNTIYF.

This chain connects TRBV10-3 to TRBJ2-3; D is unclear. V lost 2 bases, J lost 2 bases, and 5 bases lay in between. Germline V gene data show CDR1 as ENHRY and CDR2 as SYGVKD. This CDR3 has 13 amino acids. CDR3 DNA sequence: TGTGCCATCAGTGAGGGCCTCACAGATACGCAGTATTTT. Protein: CAISEGLTDTQYF.

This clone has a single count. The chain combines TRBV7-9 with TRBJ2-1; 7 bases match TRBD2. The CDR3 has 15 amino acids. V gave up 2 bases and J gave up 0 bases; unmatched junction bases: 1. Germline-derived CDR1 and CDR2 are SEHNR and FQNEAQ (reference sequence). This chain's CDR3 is CASSLRGSSYNEQFF. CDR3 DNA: TGTGCCAGCAGCTTACGCGGGAGCTCCTACAATGAGCAGTTCTTC.

The CDR3 spells CASSELGAETQYF. The DNA for the CDR3 is TGTGCCAGCAGCGAACTAGGAGCGGAGACCCAGTACTTC. V usage is TRBV28 and J usage is TRBJ2-5; D might be TRBD2 (5 bases). V shed 6 bases and J shed 5 bases, with 13 bases lying between them. Germline CDR1 reads MDHEN; CDR2 reads SYDVKM. This CDR3 contains 13 residues.

CDR3 in amino acids: CASSLWGGASSYEQYF. Written as DNA, the CDR3 is TGTGCCAGCAGTTTATGGGGCGGGGCTAGCTCCTACGAGCAGTACTTC. The gene calls are TRBV28 and TRBJ2-7, with D perhaps matching TRBD2 (6 bases). This CDR3 contains 16 residues. CDR1 MDHEN and CDR2 SYDVKM come from the germline V gene. V was trimmed by 0 bases and J by 0 bases, leaving 12 bases between them.

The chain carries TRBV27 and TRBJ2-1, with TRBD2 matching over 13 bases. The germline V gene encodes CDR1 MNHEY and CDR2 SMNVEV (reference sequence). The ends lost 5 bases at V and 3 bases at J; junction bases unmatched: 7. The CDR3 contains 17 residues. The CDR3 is CASSTGTSGVLYNEQFF. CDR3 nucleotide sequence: TGTGCCAGCAGTACCGGGACTAGCGGGGTTCTCTACAATGAGCAGTTCTTC.

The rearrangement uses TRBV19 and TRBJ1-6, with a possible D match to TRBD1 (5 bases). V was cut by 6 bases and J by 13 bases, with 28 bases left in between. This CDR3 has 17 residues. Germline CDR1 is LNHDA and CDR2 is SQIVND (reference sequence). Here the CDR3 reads CASRKTKGRRALPPLHF. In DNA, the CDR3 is TGTGCCAGTAGAAAAACGAAGGGGCGGAGGGCTCTTCCCCCCCTCCACTTT.

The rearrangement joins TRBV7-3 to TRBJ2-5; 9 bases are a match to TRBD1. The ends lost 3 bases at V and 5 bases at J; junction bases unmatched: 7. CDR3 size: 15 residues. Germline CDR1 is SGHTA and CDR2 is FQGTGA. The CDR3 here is CASSFTGGRGETQYF. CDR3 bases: TGTGCCAGCAGCTTCACAGGGGGCAGAGGGGAGACCCAGTACTTC.

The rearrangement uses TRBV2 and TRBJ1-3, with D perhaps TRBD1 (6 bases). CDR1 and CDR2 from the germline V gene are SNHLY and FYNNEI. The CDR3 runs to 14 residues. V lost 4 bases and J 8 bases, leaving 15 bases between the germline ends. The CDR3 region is CASSAETGIDTIYF. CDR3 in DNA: TGTGCCAGCAGTGCCGAGACAGGTATAGACACCATATATTTT.

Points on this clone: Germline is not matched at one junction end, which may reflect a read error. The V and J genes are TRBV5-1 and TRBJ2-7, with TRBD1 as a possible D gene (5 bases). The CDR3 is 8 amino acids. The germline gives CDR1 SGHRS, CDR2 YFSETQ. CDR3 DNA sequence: TGCGCCAGAGAAAACAGGAGCTTC. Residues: CARENRSF.

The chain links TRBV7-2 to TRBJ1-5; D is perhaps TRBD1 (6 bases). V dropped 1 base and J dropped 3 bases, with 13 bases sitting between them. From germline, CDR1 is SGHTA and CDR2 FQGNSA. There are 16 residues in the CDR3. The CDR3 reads CASSLVGGQNNQPQHF. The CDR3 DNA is TGTGCCAGCAGCTTAGTAGGGGGTCAGAACAATCAGCCCCAGCATTTT.

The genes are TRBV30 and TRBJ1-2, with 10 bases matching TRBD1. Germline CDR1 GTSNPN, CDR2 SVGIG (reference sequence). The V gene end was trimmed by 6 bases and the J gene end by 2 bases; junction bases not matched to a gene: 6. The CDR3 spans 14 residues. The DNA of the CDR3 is TGTGCCTGCAAACCGGACAGGGGGAACTATGGCTACACCTTC. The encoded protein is CACKPDRGNYGYTF.

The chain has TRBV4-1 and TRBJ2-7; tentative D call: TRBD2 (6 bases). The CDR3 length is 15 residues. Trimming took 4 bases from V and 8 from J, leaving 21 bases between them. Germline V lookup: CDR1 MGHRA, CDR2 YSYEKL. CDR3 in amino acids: CASSPRENAGGKQYF. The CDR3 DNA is TGCGCCAGCAGCCCCCGGGAGAACGCTGGCGGGAAGCAGTACTTC.